The source of this TCR beta chain is a study of PD-1 blockade in classical Hodgkin lymphoma. Study results and caveats: Newly diagnosed patients and complete responders had comparable diversity at baseline. Exclusion removed patients who began nivolumab under 1 year after ASCT.

Method: immunoSEQ multiplex PCR; TCRdb's copy keeps in-frame clones and lacks some. The sample carries around 50,000 clones, 90% recorded once. Time point meaning: cycle 4 day 1 (C4D1), after 6 weeks of nivolumab. Each patient experienced a relapse that followed autologous stem cell transplantation, and brentuximab vedotin exposure varied. Details on this clone: What it binds is not known.

CDR1 is MNHEY, CDR2 SMNVEV, per germline (reference sequence). Unmatched junction bases numbered 25, after V lost 7 bases and J lost 4 bases. This CDR3 has 20 residues. This specimen was peripheral blood mononuclear cells (PBMCs), taken before the fourth cycle of nivolumab. This TCR came from a human donor with classical Hodgkin lymphoma. The V call is TRBV27, the J call TRBJ2-1; TRBD1 matches 7 bases. The CDR3 bases are TGTGCCAGCAATAAGGAATCGGTGGGACAGCCTACAAGGGCTTACAATGAGCAGTTCTTC. It codes for CASNKESVGQPTRAYNEQFF.